This is a list of T cell receptor beta chains from one sample in a study of PD-1 blockade in classical Hodgkin lymphoma. Generated by immunoSEQ multiplex PCR, the TCRdb table keeps only in-frame clones and is missing some. This sample has nearly 25,000 clones, with roughly three quarters found just once. The sequences come from peripheral blood mononuclear cells (PBMCs), collected at baseline. The receptor set was obtained from a human donor with classical Hodgkin lymphoma. CDR3s include the opening cysteine and the closing phenylalanine or tryptophan. D genes are given only for firm matches. Size tells how often a clone was seen (once, few, many) or the class of an expanded clone, and some rows leave it out.

clone_size	v_call	j_call	d_call	cdr3_nt	cdr3_aa
NA	TRBV14	TRBJ1-1	NA	TGTGCCAGCAGCCAAGATGTCGGGGGAGGGACTGAAGCTTTCTTT	CASSQDVGGGTEAFF
NA	TRBV6-6	TRBJ2-1	NA	TGTGCCAGCAGGCCTGTCTACAATGAGCAGTTCTTC	CASRPVYNEQFF
few	TRBV6-5	TRBJ1-1	NA	TGTGCCAGCAGCCGCGGAATGAACACTGAAGCTTTCTTT	CASSRGMNTEAFF
NA	TRBV10-3	TRBJ1-4	TRBD1	TGTGCCACTTCCACCGACAGGGGCAATGAAAAACTGTTTTTT	CATSTDRGNEKLFF
NA	TRBV11-2	TRBJ2-2	TRBD2	TGTGCCAGCAGCCGGACTAGCGGGGACAACACCGGGGAGCTGTTTTTT	CASSRTSGDNTGELFF
NA	TRBV5-6	TRBJ2-7	NA	TGTGCCAGCAGCTTACTCCGCTCCTACGAGCAGTACTTC	CASSLLRSYEQYF
few	TRBV27	TRBJ1-6	NA	TGTGCCAGCAGACCAACAACGGGACGGGCCCTGGGAAATTCACCCCTCCACTTT	CASRPTTGRALGNSPLHF
NA	TRBV10-3	TRBJ1-1	TRBD1	TGTGCCATCAGTGCGGGACAGGGGGGCAGTACGTTAGCTTTCTTT	CAISAGQGGSTLAFF
NA	TRBV7-9	TRBJ2-7	NA	TGTGCCAGCAGCTCAAATATGGAAAGGGTGCAGTACTTC	CASSSNMERVQYF
NA	TRBV7-8	TRBJ2-3	TRBD2	TGTGCCAGCAGCGTGACTAGCGGGGGGTTCGCAGATACGCAGTATTTT	CASSVTSGGFADTQYF
NA	TRBV19	TRBJ2-1	TRBD1	TGTGCCAGTAGTTCGGACGGGACAGGGGCGAGCAATGAGCAGTTCTTC	CASSSDGTGASNEQFF